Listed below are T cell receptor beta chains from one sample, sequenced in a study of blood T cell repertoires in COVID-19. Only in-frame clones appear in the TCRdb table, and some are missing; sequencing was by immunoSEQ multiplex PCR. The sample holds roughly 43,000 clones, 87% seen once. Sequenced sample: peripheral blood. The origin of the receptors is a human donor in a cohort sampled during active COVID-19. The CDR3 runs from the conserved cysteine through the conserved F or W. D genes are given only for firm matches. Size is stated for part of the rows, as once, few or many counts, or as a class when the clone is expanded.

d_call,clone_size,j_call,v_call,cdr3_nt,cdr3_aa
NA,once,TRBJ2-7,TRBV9,TGTGCCAGCAGCGTTGAGGGCCGGAACGAGCAGTACTTC,CASSVEGRNEQYF
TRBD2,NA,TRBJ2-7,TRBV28,TGTGCCAGCAGTAGCCCGACTAGCGGCCTGACCGAGCAGTACTTC,CASSSPTSGLTEQYF
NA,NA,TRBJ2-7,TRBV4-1,TGCGCCAGCAGCCTGCGGGCCTCCTACGAGCAGTACTTC,CASSLRASYEQYF
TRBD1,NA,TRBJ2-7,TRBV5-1,TGCGCCAGCAGCTGGGGGACAGGGGGAGACGAGCAGTACTTC,CASSWGTGGDEQYF
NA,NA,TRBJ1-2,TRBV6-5,TGTGCCAGCAGTTACTCGGGGCCTACGGAGGGCTACACCTTC,CASSYSGPTEGYTF
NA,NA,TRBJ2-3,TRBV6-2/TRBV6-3,TGTGCCAGCAGTTACACCCCTAGCGGCACAGATACGCAGTATTTT,CASSYTPSGTDTQYF
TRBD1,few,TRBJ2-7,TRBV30,TGTGCCTGGCGGACAGGGATTAACGAGCAGTACTTC,CAWRTGINEQYF
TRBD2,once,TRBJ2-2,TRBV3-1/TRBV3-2,TGTGCCAGCAGCCAAGATTTCACTAGCGGAGCGAACACCGGGGAGCTGTTTTTT,CASSQDFTSGANTGELFF
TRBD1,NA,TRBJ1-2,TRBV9,TGTGCCAGCAGCGAGGGACAGTACTATGGCTACACCTTC,CASSEGQYYGYTF
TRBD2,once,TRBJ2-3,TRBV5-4,TGTGCCAGCAGCTTGTTTCGGGGGGGAGGAGGCACAGATACGCAGTATTTT,CASSLFRGGGGTDTQYF
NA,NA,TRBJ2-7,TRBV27,TGTGCCAGCAGTTGGGGGACTGGCTACGAGCAGTACTTC,CASSWGTGYEQYF